In its sample, the clone carrying this T cell receptor beta chain was seen once. This sample was included in a study of blood T cells in healthy people across ages. A second PCR of 7 to 11 cycles used a sample-barcoded 5' primer and a J-beta primer mix. A template-switch adaptor with 12 random nucleotides tagged each cDNA molecule. CDR3-containing paired-end reads numbering at least 2.5 million came from each sample. TCRdb independently ran MiXCR on the 5' RACE reads; one entry per CDR3 protein. The data show about 970,000 distinct CDR3 sequences, 45% to 60% seen once. Every sample yielded at least 6.5 million isolated PBMCs. The TCR originated in a woman aged 55-69 years in good health. Sequenced sample: blood.

The CDR3 DNA reads TGTGCCAGCAACGACAGGGGGGCCCAGCATTTT. It codes for CASNDRGAQHF. The J gene is TRBJ1-5, the V gene TRBV28, with 9 bases identical to TRBD1. The J segment lost 11 bases and the V segment lost 7 bases, leaving 3 bases of the junction unmatched. The CDR3 runs 11 residues. In germline, CDR1 is MDHEN, CDR2 SYDVKM.